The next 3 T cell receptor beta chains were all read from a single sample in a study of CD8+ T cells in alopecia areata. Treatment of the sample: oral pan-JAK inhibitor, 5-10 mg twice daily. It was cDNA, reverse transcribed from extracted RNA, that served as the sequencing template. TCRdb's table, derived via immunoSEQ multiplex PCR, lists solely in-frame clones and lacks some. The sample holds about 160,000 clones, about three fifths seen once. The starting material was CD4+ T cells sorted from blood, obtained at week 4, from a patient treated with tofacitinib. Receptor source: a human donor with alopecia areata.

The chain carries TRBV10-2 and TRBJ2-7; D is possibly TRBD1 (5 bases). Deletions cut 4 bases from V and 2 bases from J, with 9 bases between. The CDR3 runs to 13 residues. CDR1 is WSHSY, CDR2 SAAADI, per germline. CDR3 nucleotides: TGCGCCAGCAGTGCCCGGACAACCTACGAGCAGTACTTC. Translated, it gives CASSARTTYEQYF.

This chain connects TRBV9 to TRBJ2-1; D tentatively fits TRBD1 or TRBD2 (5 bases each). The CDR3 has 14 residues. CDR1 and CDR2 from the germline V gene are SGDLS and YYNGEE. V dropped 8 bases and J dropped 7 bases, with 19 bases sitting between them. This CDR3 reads CASGGPSAENEQFF. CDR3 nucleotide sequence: TGTGCCAGTGGGGGTCCCTCGGCTGAGAATGAGCAGTTCTTC.

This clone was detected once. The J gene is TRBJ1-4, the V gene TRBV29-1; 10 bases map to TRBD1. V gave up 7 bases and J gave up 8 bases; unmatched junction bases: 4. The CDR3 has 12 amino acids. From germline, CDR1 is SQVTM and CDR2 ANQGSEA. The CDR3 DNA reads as TGCAGCGCCCGGGACAGGGGCGAAAAACTGTTTTTT. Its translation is CSARDRGEKLFF.